The 7 T cell receptor beta chains reported below all come from one sample, sequenced in a study of blood T cell repertoires in COVID-19. The table came from immunoSEQ multiplex PCR; TCRdb's copy has only in-frame clones and leaves some out. The table records under 200,000 clones, roughly 82% of them present only once. Material: PBMCs or T cells enriched from blood (not recorded which). Source of these receptors: a woman aged 55-75 years with acute COVID-19.

This chain joins TRBV6-4 and TRBJ1-2, with TRBD1 matching over 7 bases. With 8 bases clipped from V and 0 bases from J, the junction kept 9 bases outside the gene matches. The germline gives CDR1 MRHNA, CDR2 SNTAGT. This CDR3 is 15 amino acids long. The CDR3 loop reads CASSRDSLTNYGYTF. The CDR3 bases are TGTGCCAGCTCCCGGGACAGCCTTACTAACTATGGCTACACCTTC.

The table lists this clone with a count of one. The J gene is TRBJ1-5, the V gene TRBV7-8, with 8 positions matching TRBD1. Germline CDR1 and CDR2: SGHVS and FQNEAQ. This CDR3 is built from 13 residues. The V gene end was trimmed by 9 bases and the J gene end by 4 bases; junction bases not matched to a gene: 5. CDR3 loop: CASTWDRNQPQHF. CDR3 DNA sequence: TGTGCCAGTACCTGGGACAGGAATCAGCCCCAGCATTTT.

The rearrangement joins TRBV19 to TRBJ2-1, with D perhaps TRBD2 (6 bases). The CDR3 spans 11 residues. V was pared by 6 bases and J by 10 bases, with 10 bases between. In germline, CDR1 is LNHDA, CDR2 SQIVND (reference sequence). The CDR3 bases are TGTGCCAGTAGGGAGGGACTCGAGCAGTTCTTC. This translates into CASREGLEQFF.

The rearrangement links TRBV9 to TRBJ2-3; tentatively, D is TRBD2 (6 bases). Trimming stripped 4 bases from V and 0 bases from J, with 15 bases between. Germline CDR1 is SGDLS and CDR2 is YYNGEE. CDR3 length equals 16 residues. CDR3 DNA sequence: TGTGCCAGCAGCCCTCCAGGCGGGGCTAGCACAGATACGCAGTATTTT. It yields the protein CASSPPGGASTDTQYF.

J is TRBJ1-5 and V is TRBV5-5; 10 nucleotides align to TRBD1. The CDR3 has 16 residues. Germline loops: CDR1 SGHKS, CDR2 YYEKEE (reference sequence). The ends lost 4 bases at V and 2 bases at J; junction bases unmatched: 6. This CDR3 reads CASSLPGTGGNQPQHF. CDR3 nucleotide sequence: TGTGCCAGCAGCCTGCCCGGGACAGGGGGCAATCAGCCCCAGCATTTT.

The chain carries TRBV6-6 and TRBJ2-1; no firm D call. Per the germline V gene, CDR1 is MNHNY and CDR2 is SVGAGI (reference sequence). The CDR3 totals 14 residues. With 10 bases removed from V and 4 bases from J, the gap between germline ends came to 17 bases. The CDR3 loop reads CATLDSQKYNEQFF. In DNA, the CDR3 is TGTGCCACCTTGGATAGCCAAAAGTACAATGAGCAGTTCTTC.

The J gene is TRBJ1-5, the V gene TRBV4-1, with D uncertain. CDR3 length: 13 amino acids. V lost 0 bases, J lost 12 bases, and 12 bases lay in between. Germline lookup yields CDR1 MGHRA and CDR2 YSYEKL. CDR3 DNA: TGCGCCAGCAGCCAAGAACCCTCACACCTCCAGCATTTT. Translation: CASSQEPSHLQHF.